This T cell receptor (beta chain) is drawn from a study of blood T cells in healthy people across ages. Study-level findings and limits: Unsorted PBMCs blocked a conclusive comparison of naive and antigen-experienced cells.

A remark on this clonotype: No antigen is known for it.

Primers used in a second PCR of roughly 6 to 11 cycles were a sample-barcoded 5' primer and a J-beta primer mix. TCRdb re-called the 5' RACE reads with MiXCR, one entry per CDR3 protein. The data contain more than 650,000 distinct CDR3 sequences, about 20% of them singletons. The sample taken for sequencing was blood. The TCR originated in a man in his sixties or seventies in good health.

CDR3 residues: CARQGCEQYF. The CDR3 DNA follows: TGTGCCAGACAGGGCTGCGAGCAGTACTTC. The genes are TRBV19 and TRBJ2-5; maybe TRBD1 (6 bases). TRBJ2-7 matches the DNA end more closely, so the J call is doubtful. This CDR3 region has 10 residues. Germline V gene lookup returns CDR1 LNHDA and CDR2 SQIVND (reference sequence).